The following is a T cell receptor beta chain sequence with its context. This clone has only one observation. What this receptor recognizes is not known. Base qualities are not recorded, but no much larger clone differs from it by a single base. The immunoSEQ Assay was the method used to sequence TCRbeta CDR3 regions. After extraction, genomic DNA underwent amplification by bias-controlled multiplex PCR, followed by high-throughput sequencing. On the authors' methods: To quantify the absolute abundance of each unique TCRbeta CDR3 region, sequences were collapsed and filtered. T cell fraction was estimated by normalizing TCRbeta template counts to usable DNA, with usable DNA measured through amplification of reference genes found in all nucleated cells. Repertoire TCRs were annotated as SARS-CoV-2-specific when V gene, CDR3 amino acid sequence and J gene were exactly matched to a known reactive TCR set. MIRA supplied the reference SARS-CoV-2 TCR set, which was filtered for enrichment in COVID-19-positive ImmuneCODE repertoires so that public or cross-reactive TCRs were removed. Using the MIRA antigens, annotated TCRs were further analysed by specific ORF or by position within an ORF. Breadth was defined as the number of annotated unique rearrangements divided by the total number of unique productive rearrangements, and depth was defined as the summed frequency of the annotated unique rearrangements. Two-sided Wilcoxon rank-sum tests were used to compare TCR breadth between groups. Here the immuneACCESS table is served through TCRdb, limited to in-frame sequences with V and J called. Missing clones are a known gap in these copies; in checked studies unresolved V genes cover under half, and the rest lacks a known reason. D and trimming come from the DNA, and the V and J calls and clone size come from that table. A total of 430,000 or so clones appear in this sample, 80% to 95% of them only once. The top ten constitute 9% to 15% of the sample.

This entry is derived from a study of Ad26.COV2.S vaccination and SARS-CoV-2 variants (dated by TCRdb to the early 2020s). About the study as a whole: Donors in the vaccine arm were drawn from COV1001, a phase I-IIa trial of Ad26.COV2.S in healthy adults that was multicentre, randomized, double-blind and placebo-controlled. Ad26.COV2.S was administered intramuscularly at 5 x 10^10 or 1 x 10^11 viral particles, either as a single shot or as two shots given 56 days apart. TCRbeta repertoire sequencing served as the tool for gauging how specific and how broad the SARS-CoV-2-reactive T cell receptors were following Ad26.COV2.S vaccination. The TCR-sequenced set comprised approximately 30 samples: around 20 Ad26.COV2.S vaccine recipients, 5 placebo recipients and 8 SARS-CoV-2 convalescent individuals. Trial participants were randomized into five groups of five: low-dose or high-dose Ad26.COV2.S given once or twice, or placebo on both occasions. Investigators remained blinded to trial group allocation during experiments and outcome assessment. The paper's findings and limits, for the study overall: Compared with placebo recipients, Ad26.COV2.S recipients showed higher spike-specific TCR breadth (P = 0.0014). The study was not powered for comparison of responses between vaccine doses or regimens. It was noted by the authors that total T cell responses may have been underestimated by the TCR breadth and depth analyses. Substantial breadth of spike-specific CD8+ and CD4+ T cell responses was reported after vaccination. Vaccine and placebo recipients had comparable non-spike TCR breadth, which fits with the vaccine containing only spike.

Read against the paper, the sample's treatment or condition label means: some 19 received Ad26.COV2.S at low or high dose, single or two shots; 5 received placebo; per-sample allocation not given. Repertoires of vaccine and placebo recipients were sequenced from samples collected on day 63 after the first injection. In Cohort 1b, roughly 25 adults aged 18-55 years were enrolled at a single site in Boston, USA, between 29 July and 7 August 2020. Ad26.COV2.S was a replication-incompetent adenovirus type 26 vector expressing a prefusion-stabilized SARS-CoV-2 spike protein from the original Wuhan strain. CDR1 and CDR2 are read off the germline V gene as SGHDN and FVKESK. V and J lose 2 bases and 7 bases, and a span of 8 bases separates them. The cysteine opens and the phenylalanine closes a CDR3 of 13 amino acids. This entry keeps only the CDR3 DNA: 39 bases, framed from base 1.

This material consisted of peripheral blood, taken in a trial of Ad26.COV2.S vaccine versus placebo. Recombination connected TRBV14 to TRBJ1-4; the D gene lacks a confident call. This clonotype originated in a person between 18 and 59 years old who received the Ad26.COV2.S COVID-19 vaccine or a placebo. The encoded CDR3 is CASSQNGREKLFF. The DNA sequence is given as TGTGCCAGCAGCCAAAACGGACGTGAAAAACTGTTTTTT.